This T cell receptor (beta chain) was captured in a study of cytomegalovirus exposure and HLA in healthy donors. V shed 2 bases and J shed 0 bases, with 12 bases lying between them. This CDR3 has 16 amino acids. CDR1 is MNHEY and CDR2 is SVGAGI in the germline V gene. Primers: 60 Vbeta forward and 13 Jbeta reverse. TCRdb keeps only in-frame clones here, not all; method: immunoSEQ multiplex PCR. The table lists around 190,000 clones, about 83% of them singletons. The chain recombines TRBV6-5 with TRBJ2-3; D remains unclear. The sample comprised PBMCs. The TCR originated in a man between 40 and 49 years old in good health and CMV-seropositive. The CDR3 protein is CASSYSSDLSTDTQYF. The CDR3 DNA follows: TGTGCCAGCAGTTACAGCTCTGACTTAAGCACAGATACGCAGTATTTT.